One and the same sample provided the 22 T cell receptor beta chains below, sequenced in a study of T cell repertoires in aging, cancer and after chemotherapy. TCR beta rearrangements were amplified from peripheral blood genomic DNA. Rearranged V-D-J TRB sequences were amplified with a mixed TRB-A/B primer pool. TCRdb re-called the multiplex PCR reads through MiXCR, storing one row per CDR3 protein. The table shows about 10,000 distinct CDR3 sequences, with about 38% occurring only once. The sequencing input was blood. The receptors stem from a human donor in good health.

The chain is built from TRBV6-5 and TRBJ2-7, with 9 bases fitting TRBD2. Germline CDR1 reads MNHEY; CDR2 reads SVGAGI. Unmatched junction bases numbered 7, after V lost 6 bases and J lost 7 bases. CDR3 length: 13 amino acids. As DNA, the CDR3 is TGTGCCAGCAGAAGCGGGACTAGCCGAGAGCAGTACTTC. This codes for CASRSGTSREQYF.

This clonotype was recorded a few times. V usage is TRBV6-5 and J usage is TRBJ2-7; the D gene is possibly TRBD2 (6 bases). Per germline, CDR1 MNHEY and CDR2 SVGAGI. Between the trimmed V and J ends, which lost 0 bases and 3 bases, there was a span of 12 bases. The CDR3 loop spans 15 amino acids. The CDR3 DNA follows: TGTGCCAGCAGTTACTCGGACGGAGGGGTCTACGAGCAGTACTTC. This sequence encodes CASSYSDGGVYEQYF.

The chain uses TRBV6-1 and TRBJ1-2; 7 bases match TRBD1. Germline V gene data show CDR1 as MNHNS and CDR2 as SASEGT. The CDR3 has 15 residues. The trim removed 6 bases at V and 4 bases at J, leaving 11 bases unmatched. In DNA form, the CDR3 reads TGTGCCAGCAGAACCCCTCGACAGGGTAGCTATGGCTACACCTTC. It encodes CASRTPRQGSYGYTF.

This clonotype was counted a single time. The chain has TRBV30 and TRBJ1-4; D not certain. CDR1 is GTSNPN and CDR2 is SVGIG in the germline V gene (reference sequence). This CDR3 has 12 residues. V lost 1 base and J lost 8, with 8 bases in between. In DNA form, the CDR3 reads TGTGCCTGGAGTGCCCGGGAGGAAAAACTGTTTTTT. Translation: CAWSAREEKLFF.

This clonotype was counted only a few times. The chain joins TRBV5-4 to TRBJ1-2; D might be TRBD1 (5 bases). Deletions cut 4 bases from V and 2 bases from J, with 12 bases between. The CDR3 is 14 amino acids. Germline assignment: CDR1 SGHNT and CDR2 YYREEE (reference sequence). For the CDR3, the DNA is TGTGCCAGCAGCAGGGACTCAACCAACTATGGCTACACCTTC. Amino acids: CASSRDSTNYGYTF.

This clonotype was found a few times. The CDR3 loop is CASSWTSGSNNEQFF. The CDR3 bases are TGTGCCAGTAGTTGGACTAGCGGGAGTAATAATGAGCAGTTCTTC. V is TRBV19 and J is TRBJ2-1; 13 nucleotides match TRBD2. The germline gives CDR1 LNHDA, CDR2 SQIVND (reference sequence). Trimming took 5 bases from V and 7 from J; bases not matched to a gene: 5. The CDR3 is 15 amino acids.

The gene calls are TRBV6-4 and TRBJ2-3, with 8 bases matching TRBD1. V dropped 0 bases and J dropped 2; count of bases not matched to a gene: 1. CDR1 MRHNA and CDR2 SNTAGT come from the germline V gene. The CDR3 is made up of 15 amino acids. The chain's CDR3 is CASSDSTGATDTQYF. In DNA form, the CDR3 reads TGTGCCAGCAGTGACTCGACAGGGGCCACAGATACGCAGTATTTT.

This clonotype was observed a handful of times. The chain joins TRBV5-1 to TRBJ2-2, with TRBD1 matching 7 bases. Germline CDR1 reads SGHRS; CDR2 reads YFSETQ. This CDR3 is built from 15 residues. V lost 4 bases to trimming and J lost 3 bases; unmatched junction nucleotides: 6. The DNA of the CDR3 is TGCGCCAGCAGCCCGAGGACAGGCGACACCGGGGAGCTGTTTTTT. It translates to CASSPRTGDTGELFF.

This sequence joins TRBV11-2 and TRBJ2-1; 9 bases agree with TRBD2. The CDR3 runs to 14 residues. Germline V gene data show CDR1 as SGHAT and CDR2 as FQNNGV. V lost 5 bases to trimming and J lost 8 bases; unmatched junction nucleotides: 7. As DNA, the CDR3 is TGTGCCAGCAGCGACTGGCGGGAGGGCGATGAGCAGTTCTTC. The encoded protein is CASSDWREGDEQFF.

CDR3 DNA: TGTGCCAGTAGTAAACTCCAACCTGGTAATGAAAAACTGTTTTTT. Amino acids: CASSKLQPGNEKLFF. The chain couples TRBV19 to TRBJ1-4; D not certain. This CDR3 comprises 15 residues. CDR1 and CDR2 (germline): LNHDA, SQIVND (reference sequence). The ends were cut back, 4 bases at V and 4 bases at J, with 13 bases in the middle.

This chain links TRBV27 with TRBJ2-6, with 7 bases identical to TRBD1. This CDR3 has 18 residues. From germline, CDR1 is MNHEY and CDR2 SMNVEV (reference sequence). J lost 0 bases, V lost 5 bases, and 10 bases had no gene match. The CDR3 DNA follows: TGTGCCAGCAGTCCAAGGCCCGGGACAGCCTCTGGGGCCAACGTCCTGACTTTC. Its translation: CASSPRPGTASGANVLTF.

The table lists this clonotype with a few counts. The chain joins TRBV19 to TRBJ2-6; D may match TRBD1 or TRBD2 (5 bases each). CDR1 is LNHDA, CDR2 SQIVND, per germline (reference sequence). Trimming removed 5 bases from V and 0 bases from J, with 17 bases in between. This CDR3 contains 18 residues. The CDR3: CASSPLGTASSGANVLTF. As DNA, the CDR3 is TGTGCCAGTAGTCCGCTTGGGACGGCGAGCTCTGGGGCCAACGTCCTGACTTTC.

This clonotype appeared a few times. This chain uses TRBV19 with TRBJ2-5, with TRBD2 matching over 14 bases. The CDR3 runs to 18 residues. Per the germline V gene, CDR1 is LNHDA and CDR2 is SQIVND (reference sequence). J gave up 5 bases and V 4 bases, and 12 bases lay outside the gene matches. DNA of the CDR3: TGTGCCAGTAGTAGGAGACCGGGACTAGCGGGAGTAGGGGAGACCCAGTACTTC. The encoded protein is CASSRRPGLAGVGETQYF.

This clonotype is classed as medium-sized. The V gene is TRBV6-5, the J gene TRBJ2-6; unclear D gene. CDR1 and CDR2 (germline): MNHEY, SVGAGI. This CDR3 region has 15 residues. Trimming stripped 1 base from V and 1 base from J, with 5 bases between. For the CDR3, the DNA is TGTGCCAGCAGTTACTTGAGATCTGGGGCCAACGTCCTGACTTTC. Translating it yields CASSYLRSGANVLTF.

A single count supports this clonotype. CDR3 sequence reads: CASSLAVTPNTEAFF. The DNA for the CDR3 is TGCGCCAGCAGCTTGGCGGTGACACCCAATACTGAAGCTTTCTTT. The chain has TRBV5-1 and TRBJ1-1; D is uncertain. In germline, CDR1 is SGHRS, CDR2 YFSETQ. Trimming took off 0 bases at V and 5 bases at J, with 14 bases between the two ends. The length of the CDR3 is 15 residues.

This clonotype is classed as medium-sized. This chain uses TRBV29-1 with TRBJ2-3; D gene unclear. This CDR3 comprises 15 residues. Per germline, CDR1 SQVTM and CDR2 ANQGSEA. V lost 4 bases and J lost 2, with 16 bases in between. Here the CDR3 reads CSVGLGSTSTDTQYF. CDR3 bases: TGCAGCGTTGGCCTCGGGTCAACCTCCACAGATACGCAGTATTTT.

By share, this clonotype ranks as medium-sized. V usage is TRBV6-2 or TRBV6-3 and J usage is TRBJ2-1; 8 nucleotides line up with TRBD2. Germline-derived CDR1 and CDR2 are MNHEY and SVGEGT. V dropped 0 bases and J dropped 7; count of bases not matched to a gene: 5. The CDR3 spans 15 residues. This chain's CDR3 is CASSYSREGGNEQFF. The CDR3 DNA reads TGTGCCAGCAGTTACTCACGGGAGGGCGGGAATGAGCAGTTCTTC.

This clonotype was picked up a small number of times. The chain uses TRBV6-5 and TRBJ2-1, with 14 bases that match TRBD2. The CDR3 is made up of 15 amino acids. Germline V CDR1 and CDR2: MNHEY, SVGAGI. V lost 6 bases to trimming and J lost 9 bases; unmatched junction nucleotides: 7. CDR3 DNA sequence: TGTGCCAGCAGGTCGGGACTAGCGGGAGTCGTTGAGCAGTTCTTC. Its protein product is CASRSGLAGVVEQFF.

The chain has TRBV19 and TRBJ1-2; D remains ambiguous. From germline, CDR1 is LNHDA and CDR2 SQIVND (reference sequence). The CDR3 consists of 15 residues. The V end lost 3 bases, the J end lost 1 base, and 12 bases lay between the germline ends. CDR3 sequence (DNA): TGTGCCAGTAGTATCGGAGGAGGCCTTAACTATGGCTACACCTTC. Its translation: CASSIGGGLNYGYTF.

This chain connects TRBV6-5 to TRBJ2-2, with TRBD2 matching over 12 bases. CDR3 size: 16 residues. After removal of 0 bases from V and 4 bases from J, the junction contained 0 bases not matched to a gene. CDR1 and CDR2 (germline): MNHEY, SVGAGI. The CDR3: CASSYSTSGSTGELFF. In DNA form, the CDR3 reads TGTGCCAGCAGTTACTCGACTAGCGGGAGCACCGGGGAGCTGTTTTTT.

The table lists this clonotype with a few counts. The gene calls are TRBV27 and TRBJ2-1; D might be TRBD1 (5 bases). The CDR3 spans 14 residues. The V gene lost 5 bases and the J gene lost 1 base, with 9 bases spanning the gap. Germline loops: CDR1 MNHEY, CDR2 SMNVEV (reference sequence). The CDR3 DNA reads as TGTGCCAGCAGTCTCCAGGGATCCTACAATGAGCAGTTCTTC. Translating gives CASSLQGSYNEQFF.

The chain has TRBV5-4 and TRBJ2-5, with a tentative D call TRBD2 (5 bases). CDR3 length: 17 amino acids. Trimming left V 0 bases short and J 2 bases short, with 17 bases between. Germline lookup yields CDR1 SGHNT and CDR2 YYREEE (reference sequence). CDR3 nucleotide sequence: TGTGCCAGCAGCTTGGGAGGGCTGCTCGGGAAACAAGAGACCCAGTACTTC. It codes for CASSLGGLLGKQETQYF.